The 16 T cell receptor beta chains given below trace back to one sample, sequenced in a study of cytomegalovirus exposure and HLA in healthy donors. The PCR contained 60 Vbeta and 13 Jbeta primers. TCRdb's table, derived via immunoSEQ multiplex PCR, lists solely in-frame clones and lacks some. The table has around 110,000 clones, 71% seen once; the top ten hold roughly 3%. Material for sequencing was PBMCs. The receptors shown here come from a female donor in good health and CMV-seronegative.

Only a few counts were recorded for this clone. This sequence joins TRBV7-7 and TRBJ1-4; D remains ambiguous. The CDR3 spans 13 residues. The germline gives CDR1 SSHAT, CDR2 FNYEAQ (reference sequence). V was cut by 1 base and J by 7 bases, with 7 bases left in between. CDR3 loop: CASSLVGGEKLFF. The CDR3 DNA sequence: TGTGCCAGCAGCTTAGTCGGAGGTGAAAAACTGTTTTTT.

The V gene is TRBV27, the J gene TRBJ2-3; perhaps TRBD2 as D (5 bases). V lost 2 bases and J lost 2, with 8 bases in between. The CDR3 loop spans 14 amino acids. Germline V CDR1 and CDR2: MNHEY, SMNVEV (reference sequence). The CDR3 loop is CASSLGEFTDTQYF. CDR3 sequence (DNA): TGTGCCAGCAGTTTAGGGGAGTTCACAGATACGCAGTATTTT.

V gene TRBV6-1 combines with J gene TRBJ1-1; D not certain. This CDR3 is built from 13 residues. With 6 bases removed from V and 4 bases from J, the gap between germline ends came to 12 bases. From germline, CDR1 is MNHNS and CDR2 SASEGT. The CDR3: CASSSERGTEAFF. The CDR3 DNA reads TGTGCCAGCAGCTCCGAGAGAGGCACTGAAGCTTTCTTT.

This clone has more than one count but fewer than ten. The chain employs TRBV7-2 and TRBJ2-7, with D possibly TRBD1 on 5 matching bases. This CDR3 is 15 amino acids long. Germline CDR1 is SGHTA and CDR2 is FQGNSA. Trimming stripped 5 bases from V and 4 bases from J, with 18 bases between. The CDR3 sequence is CASSPPQGNVYEQYF. The CDR3 DNA reads as TGTGCCAGCAGCCCCCCTCAGGGTAATGTGTACGAGCAGTACTTC.

The table lists this clone with a few counts. The J gene is TRBJ1-3, the V gene TRBV5-4, with no clear D. The CDR3 is made up of 11 amino acids. In germline, CDR1 is SGHNT, CDR2 YYREEE (reference sequence). In DNA, the CDR3 is TGTGCGCGGATCTCTGGAAACACCATATATTTT. Translation: CARISGNTIYF.

The V call is TRBV19, the J call TRBJ1-4; D might be TRBD1 (5 bases). This CDR3 comprises 15 residues. Germline lookup yields CDR1 LNHDA and CDR2 SQIVND (reference sequence). Trimming left V 8 bases short and J 4 bases short, with 17 bases between. The CDR3 DNA reads as TGTGCCAGTCCACCTTATCAGGGATTTAATGAAAAACTGTTTTTT. Translating it yields CASPPYQGFNEKLFF.

In this sample, this clone turned up once. This chain links TRBV7-9 with TRBJ2-2, with a weak D call TRBD2 (5 bases). V lost 5 bases, J lost 7 bases, and 8 bases lay in between. Per germline, CDR1 SEHNR and CDR2 FQNEAQ (reference sequence). This CDR3 is built from 12 residues. CDR3 in amino acids: CASSQRDGELFF. CDR3 nucleotide sequence: TGTGCCAGCAGCCAACGGGACGGGGAGCTGTTTTTT.

The chain links TRBV9 to TRBJ2-2; D is undetermined. V was cut by 2 bases and J by 0 bases, with 8 bases left in between. The V gene's germline CDR1 is SGDLS and CDR2 YYNGEE. The CDR3 totals 15 residues. CDR3 DNA sequence: TGTGCCAGCAGCGTCAGCGTGGCGAACACCGGGGAGCTGTTTTTT. Its translation is CASSVSVANTGELFF.

The chain links TRBV4-3 to TRBJ2-7, with 7 bases matching TRBD2. CDR3 size: 14 residues. The V gene end was trimmed by 3 bases and the J gene end by 4 bases; junction bases not matched to a gene: 6. Germline values: CDR1 LGHNA, CDR2 YSLEER. The CDR3 bases are TGCGCCAGCAGCCATGGCGGGAGAGGTTACGAGCAGTACTTC. Its protein is CASSHGGRGYEQYF.

The CDR3 protein is CASSLGASWEQYF. CDR3 coding DNA: TGTGCCAGCAGCTTGGGGGCTAGCTGGGAGCAGTACTTC. This chain links TRBV5-5 with TRBJ2-7; D is possibly TRBD2 (5 bases). The germline V and J ends were trimmed by 0 bases and 7 bases, with 11 bases remaining between them. The germline V gene has CDR1 SGHKS and CDR2 YYEKEE (reference sequence). The length of the CDR3 is 13 residues.

This sequence joins TRBV20-1 and TRBJ2-7, with unresolved D. V was clipped by 5 bases and J by 6 bases, with 11 bases between them. Germline CDR1 is DFQATT and CDR2 is SNEGSKA (reference sequence). The CDR3 length is 11 residues. The CDR3 spells CSAELRFEQYF. The CDR3 DNA reads TGCAGTGCTGAATTGAGGTTCGAGCAGTACTTC.

This clone was observed a handful of times. J is TRBJ2-3 and V is TRBV19, with 11 positions matching TRBD2. The V gene's germline CDR1 is LNHDA and CDR2 SQIVND (reference sequence). The CDR3 sequence is 15 residues long. Trimming removed 3 bases from V and 6 bases from J; junction bases left unmatched: 5. The CDR3 nucleotides are TGTGCCAGTAGTATCTCTAGCGGGAGGTCCGATACGCAGTATTTT. This translates into CASSISSGRSDTQYF.

The rearrangement links TRBV27 to TRBJ2-4; D possibly corresponds to TRBD2 (6 bases). Trimming took off 0 bases at V and 15 bases at J, with 15 bases between the two ends. Germline CDR1 reads MNHEY; CDR2 reads SMNVEV (reference sequence). This CDR3 has 13 amino acids. CDR3 DNA sequence: TGTGCCAGCAGTTTATCGGGCGGGACGGTTGCGTACTTC. Encoded protein: CASSLSGGTVAYF.

V is TRBV4-2 and J is TRBJ2-7; 10 nucleotides match TRBD2. The germline V gene encodes CDR1 LGHNA and CDR2 YNFKEQ. CDR3 length: 16 residues. V gave up 4 bases and J gave up 6 bases; unmatched junction bases: 12. CDR3 region: CASSPGDLAGGLEQYF. The CDR3 DNA reads as TGTGCCAGCAGCCCGGGGGATTTAGCGGGAGGTCTCGAGCAGTACTTC.

This clone was detected a few times. The chain employs TRBV6-1 and TRBJ2-3; no reliable D call. Germline CDR1 MNHNS, CDR2 SASEGT. V was pared by 4 bases and J by 0 bases, with 11 bases between. CDR3 length: 15 amino acids. In nucleotides, the CDR3 is TGTGCCAGCAGTGCGACTGTCCCTAGCACAGATACGCAGTATTTT. This translates into CASSATVPSTDTQYF.

The CDR3 DNA sequence: TGCGCCAGCAGCTTGGAGCGGGAGACCAATGAGCAGTTCTTC. Translation: CASSLERETNEQFF. This rearrangement joins TRBV5-1 to TRBJ2-1; 8 bases match TRBD2. This CDR3 comprises 14 residues. Germline-derived CDR1 and CDR2 are SGHRS and YFSETQ. J lost 6 bases, V lost 0 bases, and 2 bases had no gene match.